These 30 T cell receptor beta chains were sequenced from one sample in a study of T cell responses to AZD1222 COVID-19 vaccine. Profiled with immunoSEQ multiplex PCR; TCRdb holds only in-frame clones, not every one. The data show approximately 130,000 clones, over 75% seen once. The material sequenced was peripheral blood, taken on day 0 of AZD1222 vaccination. The source of these receptors is an adult in good health.

V gene TRBV4-2 combines with J gene TRBJ1-1; tentatively, D is TRBD1 (5 bases). This CDR3 is 15 amino acids long. Germline V lookup: CDR1 LGHNA, CDR2 YNFKEQ. V shed 1 base and J shed 1 base, with 10 bases lying between them. The CDR3 nucleotides read TGTGCCAGCAGCCAAGGAGGGACGGAGAACACTGAAGCTTTCTTT. Translation: CASSQGGTENTEAFF.

This clone occurred once. J is TRBJ2-4 and V is TRBV5-5; weak D call: TRBD1 (5 bases). Trimming stripped 0 bases from V and 0 bases from J, with 7 bases between. The CDR3 is 15 residues long. CDR1 SGHKS and CDR2 YYEKEE come from the germline V gene (reference sequence). Here the CDR3 reads CASSLEGKAKNIQYF. In DNA, the CDR3 is TGTGCCAGCAGCTTGGAGGGGAAAGCCAAAAACATTCAGTACTTC.

A remark on this clone: A junction boundary mismatches the germline segment, possibly from a read error. The V call is TRBV9, the J call TRBJ2-1; TRBD2 is a possible D gene (6 bases). The CDR3 sequence is 12 residues long. Germline values: CDR1 SGDLS, CDR2 YYNGEE. The CDR3 DNA sequence: TGTGCCAGCAACTCTGGATCCGGGGGAATGATCTTC. It codes for CASNSGSGGMIF. The full variable domain, in which reference TRBV9 and TRBJ2-1 provide the parts outside the CDR3, is DSGVTQTPKHLITATGQRVTLRCSPRSGDLSVYWYQQSLDQGLQFLIQYYNGEERAKGNILERFSAQQFPDLHSELNLSSLELGDSALYFCASNSGSGGMIFGPGTRLTVL.

Only a few counts were recorded for this clone. This chain uses TRBV7-8 with TRBJ2-7, with TRBD1 identical over 11 bases. Germline loops: CDR1 SGHVS, CDR2 FQNEAQ. The CDR3 has 17 residues. Germline trimming cut 3 bases from V and 0 bases from J; bases unmatched to any gene: 7. CDR3 region: CASSLSSGTGGSYEQYF. The CDR3 DNA is TGTGCCAGCAGCTTGAGTTCCGGGACAGGGGGCTCCTACGAGCAGTACTTC.

The chain uses TRBV21-1 and TRBJ1-4. TRBV21-1 is an annotated pseudogene. This CDR3 is built from 14 residues. CDR3 nucleotides: TGTGCCAGCAGCAAAGCGACGGGGGGAGAAAAACTGTTTTTT. It yields the protein CASSKATGGEKLFF.

This clone was counted a few times. The chain recombines TRBV11-3 with TRBJ1-1; possible D gene TRBD1, 6 bases. The germline V and J ends were trimmed by 0 bases and 0 bases, with 14 bases remaining between them. This CDR3 comprises 17 residues. Per the germline V gene, CDR1 is SGHNT and CDR2 is YENEEA. CDR3 sequence reads: CASSLDVGGGLNTEAFF. CDR3 in DNA: TGTGCCAGCAGCTTAGATGTGGGCGGGGGCCTGAACACTGAAGCTTTCTTT.

A few counts support this clone. The chain employs TRBV11-3 and TRBJ2-1; D is unresolved. V shed 4 bases and J shed 6 bases, with 16 bases lying between them. The CDR3 contains 15 residues. Per the germline V gene, CDR1 is SGHNT and CDR2 is YENEEA. The CDR3, as DNA: TGTGCCAGCAGCTCCGATCGGATGTCCCCCAATGAGCAGTTCTTC. Amino acid sequence: CASSSDRMSPNEQFF.

The J gene is TRBJ2-3, the V gene TRBV28; 10 bases are a match to TRBD2. V trimming: 1 base; J trimming: 5 bases; junction bases outside the gene matches: 6. From germline, CDR1 is MDHEN and CDR2 SYDVKM. The CDR3 sequence is 16 residues long. CDR3 nucleotides: TGTGCCAGCAGTTTATCTACTAGCGGGGAGAGAGATACGCAGTATTTT. It codes for CASSLSTSGERDTQYF.

The genes are TRBV10-3 and TRBJ1-4, with 9 positions matching TRBD1. Trimming cost V 5 bases and J 4 bases; bases outside gene matches: 11. The germline V gene encodes CDR1 ENHRY and CDR2 SYGVKD. This CDR3 region has 17 residues. CDR3 nucleotides: TGTGCCATCAGTAGCCCGGGACAGGGACTCGGTAATGAAAAACTGTTTTTT. Residues: CAISSPGQGLGNEKLFF.

The V gene is TRBV6-6, the J gene TRBJ1-5, with D hard to call. V was pared by 5 bases and J by 5 bases, with 7 bases between. In germline, CDR1 is MNHNY, CDR2 SVGAGI (reference sequence). There are 12 residues in the CDR3. CDR3 bases: TGTGCCAGCAGTCTACCGGATCAGCCCCAGCATTTT. Protein: CASSLPDQPQHF.

This chain connects TRBV4-2 to TRBJ2-1, with D uncertain. The germline V gene encodes CDR1 LGHNA and CDR2 YNFKEQ. Trimming took off 2 bases at V and 3 bases at J, with 14 bases between the two ends. CDR3 length: 16 amino acids. CDR3 nucleotide sequence: TGTGCCAGCAGCCAACCTCTACGCGCTGACTACAATGAGCAGTTCTTC. Translated: CASSQPLRADYNEQFF.

In regard to this clone: Other DNA sequences in this specimen translate into the identical CDR3. This chain connects TRBV6-5 to TRBJ2-7; D not resolved. CDR3 size: 11 residues. Trimming removed 7 bases at V and 3 bases at J, with 7 bases between. The germline V gene encodes CDR1 MNHEY and CDR2 SVGAGI. In nucleotides, the CDR3 is TGTGCCAGCAACCGAGGCTACGAGCAGTACTTC. Its protein is CASNRGYEQYF.

The chain has TRBV19 and TRBJ1-5; D possibly corresponds to TRBD1 (6 bases). The CDR3 length is 15 residues. V was pared by 4 bases and J by 4 bases, with 14 bases between. Germline V gives CDR1 LNHDA, CDR2 SQIVND (reference sequence). The CDR3 here is CASSNRDIRNQPQHF. DNA of the CDR3: TGTGCCAGTAGTAACCGGGACATCCGAAATCAGCCCCAGCATTTT.

This chain joins TRBV5-6 and TRBJ1-2; a weak D match, TRBD1 (5 bases). V lost 0 bases and J 11 bases, leaving 14 bases between the germline ends. CDR1 is SGHDT, CDR2 YYEEEE, per germline. The CDR3 contains 13 residues. In DNA, the CDR3 is TGTGCCAGCAGCTTGGGACAGAAGCTCAGGTACACCTTC. Its translation is CASSLGQKLRYTF.

The chain couples TRBV6-6 to TRBJ1-1; no clear D gene. The CDR3 is 13 residues long. Per germline, CDR1 MNHNY and CDR2 SVGAGI (reference sequence). Trimming cost V 6 bases and J 2 bases, with 10 bases left between them. The chain's CDR3 is CASSEVSNTEAFF. CDR3 DNA: TGTGCCAGCAGCGAGGTGTCTAACACTGAAGCTTTCTTT.

The chain joins TRBV7-9 to TRBJ1-5; no reliable D call. Trimming took 8 bases from V and 7 from J, leaving 12 bases between them. Germline-derived CDR1 and CDR2 are SEHNR and FQNEAQ (reference sequence). The CDR3 is 12 residues long. The CDR3 protein is CASATGDQPQHF. CDR3 DNA sequence: TGTGCCAGCGCCACCGGAGACCAGCCCCAGCATTTT.

The rearrangement links TRBV21-1 to TRBJ2-7. TRBV21-1 is deemed a pseudogene. The CDR3 length is 15 residues. CDR3 sequence: CASSPWLEDSYEQYF. Here the CDR3 DNA reads TGTGCCAGCAGCCCCTGGCTGGAAGATTCCTACGAGCAGTACTTC.

The rearrangement uses TRBV29-1 and TRBJ1-1; no firm D call. V was pared by 1 base and J by 2 bases, with 11 bases between. The CDR3 runs to 14 residues. Germline V CDR1 and CDR2: SQVTM, ANQGSEA. This CDR3 is CSVEVVVFNTEAFF. The CDR3 DNA reads as TGCAGCGTTGAAGTTGTGGTGTTCAACACTGAAGCTTTCTTT. The full variable domain, with the rest looked up from reference TRBV29-1 and TRBJ1-1, is SAVISQKPSRDICQRGTSLTIQCQVDSQVTMMFWYRQQPGQSLTLIATANQGSEATYESGFVIDKFPISRPNLTFSTLTVSNMSPEDSSIYLCSVEVVVFNTEAFFGQGTRLTVV.

This chain connects TRBV18 to TRBJ1-1, with D possibly matching TRBD1 (5 bases). The V gene's germline CDR1 is KGHSH and CDR2 LQKENI. The CDR3 loop spans 13 amino acids. V lost 5 bases and J lost 3, with 10 bases in between. The CDR3 DNA follows: TGTGCCAGCTCAAGGGGAGGAGACACTGAAGCTTTCTTT. This sequence encodes CASSRGGDTEAFF.

The rearrangement uses TRBV21-1 and TRBJ1-5; the table names TRBD1, a call not compared with the DNA. TRBV21-1 counts as a pseudogene. The CDR3 has 14 amino acids. CDR3 amino acids: CASSKDRGHQPQHF. The CDR3 DNA follows: TGTGCCAGCAGCAAAGACAGGGGGCATCAGCCCCAGCATTTT.

The chain is built from TRBV5-1 and TRBJ1-6; possible D gene TRBD1, 5 bases. Germline V lookup: CDR1 SGHRS, CDR2 YFSETQ. This CDR3 has 19 residues. V was trimmed by 4 bases and J by 0 bases, leaving 20 bases between them. The CDR3 spells CASSPWGGVPSSYNSPLHF. The CDR3 coding sequence is TGCGCCAGCAGCCCATGGGGAGGGGTTCCCAGCTCCTATAATTCACCCCTCCACTTT.

The chain is built from TRBV12-3 or TRBV12-4 and TRBJ2-2; 8 nucleotides match TRBD2. CDR3 length equals 13 residues. Trimming cost V 6 bases and J 7 bases; bases outside gene matches: 4. The CDR3 loop is CASSPGGVGELFF. CDR3 DNA sequence: TGTGCCAGCAGCCCGGGAGGGGTCGGGGAGCTGTTTTTT.

The V and J genes are TRBV2 and TRBJ2-5; the D is unclear. CDR1 and CDR2 from the germline V gene are SNHLY and FYNNEI. Trimming took off 5 bases at V and 0 bases at J, with 4 bases between the two ends. The CDR3 is 12 amino acids. The CDR3 region is CASSSDQETQYF. The DNA for the CDR3 is TGTGCCAGCAGTTCTGACCAAGAGACCCAGTACTTC.

The chain recombines TRBV4-2 with TRBJ1-1; D remains ambiguous. V lost 5 bases and J lost 3, with 7 bases in between. CDR1 and CDR2 from the germline V gene are LGHNA and YNFKEQ. This CDR3 contains 12 residues. The CDR3 loop reads CASSVRDTEAFF. The CDR3 DNA sequence: TGTGCCAGCAGCGTACGGGACACTGAAGCTTTCTTT.

The J gene is TRBJ2-3, the V gene TRBV4-1; D is undetermined. Trimming took off 1 base at V and 3 bases at J, with 5 bases between the two ends. Germline loops: CDR1 MGHRA, CDR2 YSYEKL. The CDR3 runs 13 residues. The CDR3 region has the DNA TGCGCCAGCAGCCAAGTCTTTACAGATACGCAGTATTTT. Protein: CASSQVFTDTQYF.

For the CDR3, the DNA is TGTGCCAGCAGTGGGGGGCTAGCGGGGTCGAATGAGCAGTTCTTC. Residues: CASSGGLAGSNEQFF. V is TRBV28 and J is TRBJ2-1; 9 bases match TRBD2. The V segment lost 5 bases and the J segment 7 bases; nucleotides outside the gene matches: 9. The CDR3 loop spans 15 amino acids. Germline CDR1 MDHEN, CDR2 SYDVKM.

The sample holds a few counts of this clone. The chain combines TRBV5-6 with TRBJ2-5; no firm D call. Germline assignment: CDR1 SGHDT and CDR2 YYEEEE. The V end lost 2 bases, the J end lost 1 base, and 0 bases lay between the germline ends. This CDR3 contains 11 residues. The DNA for the CDR3 is TGTGCCAGCAGCTTCCAAGAGACCCAGTACTTC. As protein: CASSFQETQYF.

This clone was found a few times. The chain couples TRBV11-3 to TRBJ2-1; 8 bases align to TRBD1. The CDR3 is 14 amino acids. Germline CDR1 and CDR2: SGHNT and YENEEA. The V and J ends lost 1 base and 11 bases, in that order; junction bases with no gene match: 7. CDR3 sequence (DNA): TGTGCCAGCAGCTTAGTTGCAGGGGGCCTCCAGCAGTTCTTC. The encoded protein is CASSLVAGGLQQFF. Full variable domain (remainder filled in from reference TRBV11-3 and TRBJ2-1): EAGVVQSPRYKIIEKKQPVAFWCNPISGHNTLYWYLQNLGQGPELLIRYENEEAVDDSQLPKDRFSAERLKGVDSTLKIQPAELGDSAVYLCASSLVAGGLQQFFGPGTRLTVL.

This rearrangement joins TRBV7-2 to TRBJ2-5; D is unclear. Between the trimmed V and J ends, which lost 1 base and 0 bases, there was a span of 6 bases. Germline V gives CDR1 SGHTA, CDR2 FQGNSA. The CDR3 contains 14 residues. CDR3 nucleotides: TGTGCCAGCAGCTTAGACGGGCACCAAGAGACCCAGTACTTC. Its translation: CASSLDGHQETQYF.

This clone was found a few times. The chain links TRBV7-9 to TRBJ2-7, with TRBD2 as a possible D gene (5 bases). Germline-derived CDR1 and CDR2 are SEHNR and FQNEAQ (reference sequence). With 0 bases removed from V and 6 bases from J, the gap between germline ends came to 15 bases. CDR3 size: 15 residues. The CDR3 bases are TGTGCCAGCAGCTTAGCGGTCTTAGAGGGAAGCGAGCAGTACTTC. Amino acids: CASSLAVLEGSEQYF.